A selection of T cell receptor beta chains follows, all from one sample in a study of tumor and adjacent non-tumor tissue in lung cancer. TCRdb called the multiplex PCR reads again in MiXCR, with one record for every CDR3 protein. The table shows about 110,000 distinct CDR3 sequences, with more than 60% occurring only once. Sequencing was performed on lung tumor tissue. The receptors here all came from a woman aged 55-69 years with non-small cell lung cancer. Both conserved end residues are part of each CDR3. A D gene is named only where the DNA matches it firmly.

D: -; J: TRBJ1-1; V: TRBV11-3; CDR3: CASSLIGPTGRMNTETFF
D: -; J: TRBJ2-4; V: TRBV6-2/TRBV6-3; CDR3: CASTTQGTKNIQYF
D: -; J: TRBJ2-3; V: TRBV4-2; CDR3: CANSPGWNTDTQYF
D: -; J: TRBJ2-5; V: TRBV28; CDR3: CASSLGWSGAQYF
D: -; J: TRBJ2-4; V: TRBV6-6; CDR3: CASRGGTNENIQYF
D: TRBD2; J: TRBJ2-1; V: TRBV11-3; CDR3: CASSRQGLSGGRSYNEPFF
D: -; J: TRBJ2-3; V: TRBV6-5; CDR3: CVNSYPETDTQYF
D: -; J: TRBJ2-3; V: TRBV5-1; CDR3: CASQRSSTDTQYF
D: -; J: TRBJ2-5; V: TRBV2; CDR3: CASSDQGGQETQCF
D: -; J: TRBJ1-4; V: TRBV6-5; CDR3: CASSYSTGTLEKLFF
D: TRBD1; J: TRBJ2-1; V: TRBV11-1; CDR3: CAISLFGTGFDEQFF
D: TRBD2; J: TRBJ2-7; V: TRBV11-2; CDR3: CASGLEPSGRSEQYF
D: -; J: TRBJ2-1; V: TRBV4-3; CDR3: CASRQDRISYNEQFF
D: -; J: TRBJ1-5; V: TRBV28; CDR3: CASSLVQDNQPQHF
D: TRBD2; J: TRBJ2-1; V: TRBV11-3; CDR3: CATSTGTNGTVEQFF
D: -; J: TRBJ1-2; V: TRBV12-3/TRBV12-4; CDR3: CASSRLGTTANYGYTF
D: TRBD1; J: TRBJ1-1; V: TRBV30; CDR3: CAWRKGDRVNTEAFF
D: -; J: TRBJ1-1; V: TRBV20-1; CDR3: CSVSMKQGEAFF
D: TRBD1; J: TRBJ2-1; V: TRBV11-2; CDR3: CASSSRETGDNEQFF
D: TRBD2; J: TRBJ2-1; V: TRBV10-1; CDR3: CASGLTSGGSYNEQLF
D: -; J: TRBJ1-5; V: TRBV6-2/TRBV6-3; CDR3: CASSLDTAGQPLHF
D: -; J: TRBJ1-2; V: TRBV11-1; CDR3: CASSSEGLFYGYTF
D: -; J: -; V: TRBV11-2; CDR3: CASSLLRWGTQFF
D: TRBD1; J: TRBJ2-1; V: TRBV5-1; CDR3: CASSFSGTASYNEQFF
D: -; J: TRBJ1-3; V: TRBV5-1; CDR3: CVSSLDSPDTNTIYF
D: -; J: TRBJ1-1; V: TRBV6-1; CDR3: CASSANGGSTEAFF
D: -; J: TRBJ1-1; V: TRBV12-3/TRBV12-4; CDR3: CASIDLGEVAFF
D: -; J: TRBJ1-3; V: TRBV11-2; CDR3: CASSRASGNTIYF
D: TRBD2; J: TRBJ2-3; V: TRBV6-5; CDR3: CASRLAVSTVTQYF
D: -; J: TRBJ1-5; V: TRBV5-4; CDR3: CASSLDRDPSQPQHF
D: -; J: TRBJ1-5; V: TRBV20-1; CDR3: CCAQNRDGNQSQHF
D: -; J: TRBJ2-5; V: TRBV11-1; CDR3: CASSLRVPPTGDNEQYF
D: TRBD2; J: TRBJ2-4; V: TRBV28; CDR3: CASRSSSGLAVGGLAKNIQYF
D: -; J: TRBJ1-2; V: TRBV11-2; CDR3: CASSSVGRGGYTF
D: -; J: TRBJ2-5; V: TRBV4-1; CDR3: CASSQESRASTQYF
D: -; J: TRBJ2-7; V: TRBV7-9; CDR3: CASSAGSVYEQYF
D: -; J: TRBJ2-7; V: TRBV20-1; CDR3: CSAGLPGALSYEQYF
D: -; J: TRBJ2-3; V: TRBV11-2; CDR3: CVSSPREPTDTQYF
D: -; J: TRBJ1-5; V: TRBV10-3; CDR3: CAIAGGSNQPQHF
D: TRBD1; J: TRBJ2-3; V: TRBV4-1; CDR3: CASSPRPRQGANTDTQYF
D: -; J: TRBJ1-1; V: TRBV11-2; CDR3: CASSLDQSLNIETFF
D: TRBD1; J: TRBJ1-1; V: TRBV30; CDR3: CAWSVRGDRDTETFF
D: -; J: TRBJ2-1; V: TRBV20-1; CDR3: CSLTPPGHDEQFF
D: -; J: TRBJ2-2; V: TRBV11-3; CDR3: CASIHTGTVGGGLFF
D: -; J: TRBJ2-1; V: TRBV11-2; CDR3: CAGSHLLGGGHYNEQFF
D: TRBD2; J: TRBJ2-1; V: TRBV24-1; CDR3: CATSESPGGLAGGRNEQFF
D: -; J: TRBJ2-1; V: TRBV10-1; CDR3: CASKGSYNEQFF
D: TRBD1; J: TRBJ1-6; V: TRBV4-3; CDR3: CASSPVDRGTSRLHF
D: -; J: TRBJ1-5; V: TRBV12-3/TRBV12-4; CDR3: CASSQNRGYQPQHF
D: TRBD1; J: TRBJ2-5; V: TRBV5-1; CDR3: CASSRGQGGSETHYF
D: TRBD1; J: TRBJ2-3; V: TRBV11-2; CDR3: CTSSLGTGGTDTQYF
D: -; J: TRBJ2-1; V: TRBV5-8; CDR3: CASSLALSGEQFF
D: -; J: TRBJ2-6; V: TRBV29-1; CDR3: CSVEESNEANVMTF
D: -; J: TRBJ2-3; V: TRBV11-2; CDR3: CATSLTDTQYF
D: -; J: TRBJ1-2; V: TRBV5-4; CDR3: CASSLDRNNYGYTF
D: -; J: TRBJ2-7; V: TRBV6-6; CDR3: CVSSTQQGYERYF